This TCR beta chain comes out of a study of post-analysis software for immune sequencing data. As for the study in general: Courses of disease covered relapsing-remitting, secondary progressive and progressive-relapsing multiple sclerosis.

Regarding the study as a whole: With TRBV5-6, TRBV5-1 and TRBV20-1 included, about five TRBV segments were more frequent in patients than in controls. Analysis by F measure revealed that same-batch samples clustered strongly together. The normalized Chao1 diversity of multiple sclerosis patients was significantly lower than that of controls.

Germline CDR1 GTSNPN, CDR2 SVGIG (reference sequence). The V end was cut by 4 bases, the J end by 3 bases, with 16 bases between. The length of the CDR3 is 14 residues. Incorporated into the TCR beta cDNA libraries were unique molecular identifiers, which served to reduce PCR and sequencing biases. From approximately 0.95 to 9.8 million T cells, 450,000 to 550,000 cDNA molecules were obtained. TCRdb used MiXCR to reprocess the PCR reads, holding one entry per CDR3 protein. The sample lists about 180,000 distinct CDR3 sequences; around 28% were seen once. This clonotype came up a few times. Antigen unknown.

The TCR sequence derives from a girl between 5 and 17 years old with multiple sclerosis. The sample comprised blood. The V gene is TRBV30, the J gene TRBJ2-7; the D call may be TRBD1 or TRBD2 (5 bases each). The CDR3 loop is CAWTRGTVCYEQYF. The CDR3 nucleotides are TGTGCCTGGACCCGAGGGACGGTGTGCTACGAGCAGTACTTC.